The rows below give T cell receptor beta chains drawn from one sample of a study of blood T cell repertoires in COVID-19. Here immunoSEQ multiplex PCR was the method, and the copy in TCRdb shows in-frame clones only, minus some. Here the sample spans roughly 240,000 clones, about 91% being singletons. Source material: PBMCs or T cells enriched from blood (not recorded which). The receptor source for this set is a woman between 40 and 50 years old with acute COVID-19. Each CDR3 is given with its conserved first and last residue. A D gene is named only where the DNA matches it firmly. Clone size appears in some rows only: once, few, many, or a class for an expanded clone.

>TRBV6-6|TRBJ1-1|TRBD1|-
CASSDPGQGNTEAFF
TGTGCCAGCAGTGACCCGGGACAGGGGAACACTGAAGCTTTCTTT
>TRBV19|TRBJ1-1|TRBD1|-
CASRADREKGNTEAFF
TGTGCCAGTAGGGCGGACAGGGAAAAGGGTAACACTGAAGCTTTCTTT
>TRBV7-2|TRBJ2-7|TRBD1|-
CASSSPNRDRGYEQYF
TGTGCCAGCAGCTCCCCAAACCGGGACAGGGGCTACGAGCAGTACTTC
>TRBV3-1/TRBV3-2|TRBJ1-1|-|-
CASSQRGALNTEAFF
TGTGCCAGCAGCCAACGGGGGGCGCTGAACACTGAAGCTTTCTTT
>TRBV14|TRBJ1-1|-|-
CASSQDRVRAFF
TGTGCCAGCAGCCAAGACCGGGTGAGAGCTTTCTTT
>TRBV4-1|TRBJ1-2|TRBD1|-
CASSLTGGDGYTF
TGCGCCAGCAGCCTGACAGGGGGGGATGGCTACACCTTC
>TRBV2|TRBJ2-1|TRBD1|-
CASSVLENRGEQFF
TGTGCCAGCAGTGTTTTGGAAAACAGGGGTGAGCAGTTCTTC
>TRBV19|TRBJ1-6|TRBD1|-
CASRDHRGSSPLHF
TGTGCCAGTAGAGACCACAGGGGGAGCTCACCCCTCCACTTT
>TRBV24-1|TRBJ2-1|TRBD2|-
CATSVASGYKNEQFF
TGTGCCACCAGTGTGGCTAGCGGGTATAAAAATGAGCAGTTCTTC
>TRBV7-2|TRBJ2-3|-|-
CASSARLGGTQYF
TGTGCCAGCAGCGCCCGCTTGGGGGGTACGCAGTATTTT
>TRBV28|TRBJ1-2|-|once
CASSTDIPSGYTF
TGTGCCAGCAGTACAGACATCCCCAGTGGCTACACCTTC
>TRBV29-1|TRBJ1-2|TRBD1|-
CSVNKGQGKVQAYGYTF
TGCAGCGTAAACAAAGGACAGGGGAAAGTACAAGCGTATGGCTACACCTTC
>TRBV5-4|TRBJ1-2|-|-
CASSLGGDYGYTF
TGTGCCAGCAGCTTGGGGGGGGACTATGGCTACACCTTC
>TRBV11-2|TRBJ1-1|-|few
CASSVQGLNTEAFF
TGTGCCAGCAGCGTCCAGGGCCTTAACACTGAAGCTTTCTTT
>TRBV18|TRBJ2-1|TRBD2|-
CASSRGTSGSLDEQFF
TGTGCCAGCTCGCGGGGGACTAGCGGGAGCTTGGATGAGCAGTTCTTC
>TRBV13|TRBJ1-2|-|-
CASSLEEDGYTF
TGTGCCAGCAGCTTAGAGGAGGATGGCTACACCTTC
>TRBV7-2|TRBJ1-1|TRBD1|-
CASSLVGQGKLRTEAFF
TGTGCCAGCAGCTTAGTGGGACAGGGTAAGCTCAGAACTGAAGCTTTCTTT
>TRBV5-1|TRBJ2-1|TRBD2|-
CASSPGLAGADEQFF
TGCGCCAGCAGCCCCGGACTAGCGGGGGCTGATGAGCAGTTCTTC
>TRBV27|TRBJ1-2|TRBD1|-
CASSVGTGRYGYTF
TGTGCCAGCAGTGTGGGGACAGGGCGGTATGGCTACACCTTC
>TRBV3-1/TRBV3-2|TRBJ1-4|-|-
CASSQAGGNEKLFF
TGTGCCAGCAGCCAAGCTGGCGGTAATGAAAAACTGTTTTTT
>TRBV11-3|TRBJ1-4|-|-
CASSPHLGQEEKLFF
TGTGCCAGCAGCCCCCATCTGGGGCAGGAGGAAAAACTGTTTTTT
>TRBV12-3/TRBV12-4|TRBJ1-5|-|-
CASSLAGGQPQHF
TGTGCCAGCAGTTTAGCGGGAGGACAGCCCCAGCATTTT
>TRBV5-6|TRBJ2-3|TRBD2|-
CASSRRLAESTDTQYF
TGTGCCAGCAGCCGGAGACTAGCGGAGAGCACAGATACGCAGTATTTT
>TRBV10-3|TRBJ1-2|-|-
CAISEGQPYGYTF
TGTGCCATCAGTGAGGGGCAGCCCTATGGCTACACCTTC
>TRBV9|TRBJ1-2|-|-
CASSVAGRGASYGYTF
TGTGCCAGCAGCGTAGCTGGCAGGGGCGCGAGCTATGGCTACACCTTC
>TRBV7-2|TRBJ2-7|-|-
CASSPRQDRLSYEQYF
TGTGCCAGCAGCCCTCGGCAGGACAGACTCTCCTACGAGCAGTACTTC
>TRBV6-5|TRBJ2-1|-|-
CASTVSGGMNEQFF
TGTGCCAGCACCGTTTCGGGGGGCATGAATGAGCAGTTCTTC
>TRBV6-5|TRBJ1-3|-|once
CASIKGTNGNTIYF
TGTGCCAGCATTAAAGGGACAAATGGAAACACCATATATTTT
>TRBV5-6|TRBJ2-5|-|-
CASSRDSGGKGETQYF
TGTGCCAGCAGCAGAGACAGTGGGGGGAAAGGAGAGACCCAGTACTTC
>TRBV6-5|TRBJ2-1|-|-
CASSPQGNEQFF
TGTGCCAGCAGCCCACAGGGCAATGAGCAGTTCTTC
>TRBV9|TRBJ2-3|TRBD2|-
CASSASGTSEADTQYF
TGTGCCAGCAGCGCTTCCGGGACTAGCGAGGCAGATACGCAGTATTTT
>TRBV28|TRBJ1-2|TRBD1|-
CASGQGAWGGYTF
TGTGCCAGCGGACAGGGGGCCTGGGGTGGCTACACCTTC
>TRBV4-3|TRBJ2-1|-|-
CASSQEGVLRVSYNEQFF
TGCGCCAGCAGCCAAGAAGGAGTCTTACGTGTCTCCTACAATGAGCAGTTCTTC
>TRBV6-2/TRBV6-3|TRBJ1-2|TRBD1|-
CASSYEAGGRGYTF
TGTGCCAGCAGTTACGAGGCAGGGGGCCGAGGCTACACCTTC
>TRBV3-1/TRBV3-2|TRBJ1-6|-|-
CASSNLGISYNSPLHF
TGTGCCAGCAGCAATCTCGGTATATCCTATAATTCACCCCTCCACTTT
>TRBV5-1|TRBJ2-1|TRBD1|-
CASSLGQGPGEQFF
TGCGCCAGCAGCTTGGGACAGGGCCCCGGTGAGCAGTTCTTC
>TRBV25-1|TRBJ1-2|TRBD1|-
CASTLTGGYGYTF
TGTGCCAGCACCCTGACAGGGGGCTATGGCTACACCTTC
>TRBV7-9|TRBJ2-2|-|-
CASRSSVNTGELFF
TGTGCCAGCAGATCGTCGGTGAACACCGGGGAGCTGTTTTTT
>TRBV21-1|TRBJ1-1|-|-
CASSKVQGDREMNTEAFF
TGTGCCAGCAGCAAAGTACAGGGAGACAGGGAAATGAACACTGAAGCTTTCTTT
>TRBV3-1/TRBV3-2|TRBJ2-2|-|once
CASSQGLLAGTGELFF
TGTGCCAGCAGCCAAGGACTACTAGCAGGCACCGGGGAGCTGTTTTTT
>TRBV18|TRBJ2-7|TRBD2|-
CASSPGRGVSEQYF
TGTGCCAGCTCACCCGGACGGGGGGTGAGTGAGCAGTACTTC